This T cell receptor beta chain derives from a study of blood T cell repertoires in COVID-19. Across the whole study: The United States, Italy and Spain provided the acute and convalescent COVID-19 samples.

J gave up 3 bases and V 5 bases, and 0 bases lay outside the gene matches. This CDR3 region has 12 residues. Germline V gene data show CDR1 as ENHRY and CDR2 as SYGVKD. Under the authors' procedure: Counts of nucleated cells, estimated from reference gene primer amplification, were obtained. Profiled with immunoSEQ multiplex PCR; TCRdb holds only in-frame clones, not every one. The DNA gave D and trimming, while V, J and clone size come from that table. The sample consists of over 100,000 clones, 80% of them appearing once. Sample: peripheral blood. The V call is TRBV10-3, the J call TRBJ2-5, with 7 bases that match TRBD1. This TCR came from a man aged 60 to 69 with active or convalescent COVID-19. The DNA for the CDR3 is TGTGCCATCAGTCAGGGGGAAGAGACCCAGTACTTC. Translating it yields CAISQGEETQYF.